This is a list of T cell receptor beta chains from one sample in a study of blood T cells in healthy people across ages. TCRdb re-derived calls from the 5' RACE reads in MiXCR, one entry per CDR3 protein. The sample has roughly 800,000 distinct CDR3 sequences, roughly 25% seen once. The same data also went into a second study, on T cells of mothers and their children.

The sequenced sample consisted of blood. Receptor source: a boy under 18 in good health. The CDR3 runs from the conserved cysteine through the conserved F or W. The D gene is left open where the match is weak. Clone size is stated in some rows and not others, as once, few, many or a class when expanded.

v_call	d_call	clone_size	j_call	cdr3_nt	cdr3_aa
TRBV28	NA	NA	TRBJ1-4	TGTGCCAGCAGTGACCCGGGCCGCACTGATGAAAAACTGTTTTTT	CASSDPGRTDEKLFF
TRBV10-2	NA	few	TRBJ2-5	TGCGCCAGCAGTGAGTTCCTCCGGGACTCCGGAAGGACCCAGTACTTC	CASSEFLRDSGRTQYF
TRBV7-3	TRBD1	many	TRBJ2-2	TGTGCCAGCAGCCGGAGAGAGGGACAGGGTTACACCGGGGAGCTGTTTTTT	CASSRREGQGYTGELFF
TRBV20-1	TRBD2	few	TRBJ2-5	TGCAGTGCTGCCCCGACTAGCGGGGGGTGGGAGACCCAGTACTTC	CSAAPTSGGWETQYF
TRBV15	NA	many	TRBJ1-4	TGTGCCACCAGCAGAGGGGAGGGTAACGAAAAACTGTTTTTT	CATSRGEGNEKLFF
TRBV5-5	NA	NA	TRBJ1-3	TGTGCCAGCAGCCTGGGGAATGGAAACACCATATATTTT	CASSLGNGNTIYF
TRBV11-2	TRBD2	NA	TRBJ2-1	TGTGCCAGCAGCTTAAAGGCTAGCGGGGGGCTCTACCTTAGCTCCTACAATGAGCAGTTCTTC	CASSLKASGGLYLSSYNEQFF
TRBV20-1	TRBD1	NA	TRBJ1-1	TGCAGTGCTCCGAACAGGGGGCAAGTAAGGACTGAAGCTTTCTTT	CSAPNRGQVRTEAFF
TRBV29-1	NA	few	TRBJ2-7	TGCAGCGCCAGGACCGTGAGCTCCTACGAGCAGTACTTC	CSARTVSSYEQYF
TRBV28	NA	few	TRBJ2-2	TGTGCCAGCATAGAAAGGAATTCCGCCGGGGAGCTGTTTTTT	CASIERNSAGELFF
TRBV20-1	TRBD2	NA	TRBJ2-5	TGCAGTGCTGGACCGAGCGGGGGGGCGGAGACCCAGTACTTC	CSAGPSGGAETQYF
TRBV7-7	TRBD2	few	TRBJ2-5	TGTGCCAGCAGGGGTGGGACTAGCGGGGGAGGCCAAGAGACCCAGTACTTC	CASRGGTSGGGQETQYF
TRBV28	NA	few	TRBJ2-3	TGTGCCAGCACTCGGCGCAGGAGCACAGATACGCAGTATTTT	CASTRRRSTDTQYF
TRBV29-1	TRBD1	many	TRBJ2-7	TGCAGCGTTGCTTCGGGGACAGGGGCGACCTACGAGCAGTACTTC	CSVASGTGATYEQYF
TRBV5-1	NA	NA	TRBJ1-1	TGCGCCAGCAGAGGGGGTCTTGCTGAAGCTTTCTTT	CASRGGLAEAFF
TRBV20-1	NA	few	TRBJ1-5	TGCAGTGCTAGCGGGCAGGTCAATCAGCCCCAGCATTTT	CSASGQVNQPQHF
TRBV12-3/TRBV12-4	TRBD2	few	TRBJ2-7	TGTGCCAGCAGTCAGCGGGGTCTGGCTAACGAGCAGTACTTC	CASSQRGLANEQYF
TRBV5-1	NA	few	TRBJ2-1	TGCGCCAGCAGCTTGGCGGAGTACAGCAATGAGCAGTTCTTC	CASSLAEYSNEQFF
TRBV27	TRBD2	NA	TRBJ2-5	TGTGCCAGCAGTTTCAGCGGGGGGATTGAGACCCAGTACTTC	CASSFSGGIETQYF
TRBV4-1	NA	NA	TRBJ2-7	TGCGCCAGCAGCCAAGATCAGGCTAGCGTGTACGAGCAGTACTTC	CASSQDQASVYEQYF